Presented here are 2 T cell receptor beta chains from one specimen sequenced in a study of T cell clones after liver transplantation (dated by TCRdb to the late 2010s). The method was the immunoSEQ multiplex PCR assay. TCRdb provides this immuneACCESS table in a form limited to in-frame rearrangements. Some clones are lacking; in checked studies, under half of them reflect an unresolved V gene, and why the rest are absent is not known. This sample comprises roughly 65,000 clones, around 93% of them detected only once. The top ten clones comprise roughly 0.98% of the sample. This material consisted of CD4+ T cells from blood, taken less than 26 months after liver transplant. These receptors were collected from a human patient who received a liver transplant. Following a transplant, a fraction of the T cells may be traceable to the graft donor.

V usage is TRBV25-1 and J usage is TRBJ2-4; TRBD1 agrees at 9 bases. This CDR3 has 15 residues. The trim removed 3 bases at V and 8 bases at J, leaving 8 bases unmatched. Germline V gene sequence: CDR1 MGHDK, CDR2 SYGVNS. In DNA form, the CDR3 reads TGTGCCAGCAGTGATCTACGGGGACAGGGTGACATTCAGTACTTC. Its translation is CASSDLRGQGDIQYF.

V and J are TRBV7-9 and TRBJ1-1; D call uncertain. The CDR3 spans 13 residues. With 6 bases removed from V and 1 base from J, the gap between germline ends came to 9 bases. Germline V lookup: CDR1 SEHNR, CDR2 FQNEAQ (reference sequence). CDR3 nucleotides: TGTGCCAGCAGTTTTAATCCGAACACTGAAGCTTTCTTT. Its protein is CASSFNPNTEAFF.